This T cell receptor beta chain was found in a study of blood T cell repertoires in COVID-19. J lost 9 bases, V lost 5 bases, and 12 bases had no gene match. This CDR3 contains 15 residues. CDR1 is SEHNR and CDR2 is FQNEAQ in the germline V gene (reference sequence). Authors' processing steps: Using reference gene primer amplification, nucleated cell counts were estimated. The data were produced by immunoSEQ multiplex PCR, yet TCRdb's version contains in-frame clones alone and is incomplete. V and J calls and clone size come straight from that table; D and trimming were deduced from the DNA. The sample has around 100,000 clones; over 75% are singletons.

Sequencing used peripheral blood. The rearrangement links TRBV7-9 to TRBJ2-1; 8 bases are shared with TRBD2. This receptor was obtained from a man aged 45-65 years with acute or convalescent COVID-19. CDR3 sequence (DNA): TGTGCCAGCAGCCGGAGGGGAGCGGGAGATCCTGAGCAGTTCTTC. Its protein product is CASSRRGAGDPEQFF.